Sequencing of this T cell receptor beta chain was carried out in a study of shared clonotypes between healthy human individuals. About the study: Contributing individuals were a couple of females and three males aged 18 to 49. Findings and limits, study-wide: As a rule, naive subsets had a larger estimated richness than memory subsets.

The study ran the assay at deep level. Generated by immunoSEQ multiplex PCR, the TCRdb table keeps only in-frame clones and is missing some. The sample shows 400,000 or so clones, 90% to 97% of them seen only once. Germline V gene lookup returns CDR1 SNHLY and CDR2 FYNNEI. This CDR3 has 16 residues. The trim removed 2 bases at V and 6 bases at J, leaving 7 bases unmatched. Turning to this clone: Its antigen is currently unknown.

The sample was memory CD8+ T cells sorted from blood. This sample's subset: CD45RO+ cells pooled with CCR7-negative TemRA cells. This sequence was found in a man aged 25-45 years in good health. The V call is TRBV2, the J call TRBJ2-2, with 9 bases aligning to TRBD2. This CDR3 is CASSENAGGPSGELFF. CDR3 DNA sequence: TGTGCCAGCAGTGAAAACGCGGGAGGGCCTTCCGGGGAGCTGTTTTTT.